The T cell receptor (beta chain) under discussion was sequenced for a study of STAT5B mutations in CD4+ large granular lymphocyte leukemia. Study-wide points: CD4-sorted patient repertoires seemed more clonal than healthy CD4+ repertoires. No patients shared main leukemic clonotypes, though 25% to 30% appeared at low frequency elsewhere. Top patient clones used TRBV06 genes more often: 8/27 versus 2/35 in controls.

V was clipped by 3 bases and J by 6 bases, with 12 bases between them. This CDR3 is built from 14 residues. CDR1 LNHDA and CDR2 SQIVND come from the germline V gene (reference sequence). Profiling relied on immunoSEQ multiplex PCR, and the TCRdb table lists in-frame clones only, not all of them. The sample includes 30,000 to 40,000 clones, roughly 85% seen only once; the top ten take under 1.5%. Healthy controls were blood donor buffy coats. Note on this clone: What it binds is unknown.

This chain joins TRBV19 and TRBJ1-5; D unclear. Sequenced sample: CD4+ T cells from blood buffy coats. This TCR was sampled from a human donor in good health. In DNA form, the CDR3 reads TGTGCCAGTAGTATGAACGGAGCGGTTCAGCCCCAGCATTTT. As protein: CASSMNGAVQPQHF.